The 12 T cell receptor beta chains below all came from one sample that was sequenced in a study of human T cells and chemical hapten exposure. As to time point: patch test 3, about 24 weeks after DPC sensitization. Treatment meaning: therapeutic diphenylcyclopropenone sensitization with weekly scalp DPC. TCRdb used MiXCR to reprocess the RACE reads, holding one entry per CDR3 protein. The sample carries 95,000 to 150,000 distinct CDR3 sequences, around 10% recorded once. The sample was whole blood, taken in connection with sensitization to the hapten diphenylcyclopropenone (DPC). Source of these receptors: a woman aged 45-65 years with alopecia areata. Some clones in this sample may be carry-over from other donors' samples.

This clonotype was counted a few times. The CDR3 region is CASSSPGPYEQYF. The CDR3 DNA reads as TGTGCCAGCAGCTCCCCAGGGCCCTACGAGCAGTACTTC. The chain employs TRBV12-3 or TRBV12-4 and TRBJ2-7; a possible D gene is TRBD1 (5 bases). The CDR3 loop spans 13 amino acids. Trimming removed 6 bases from V and 2 bases from J, with 11 bases in between.

In its sample, this clonotype was seen many times. The chain links TRBV20-1 to TRBJ2-5; D is possibly TRBD1 or TRBD2 (6 bases each). This CDR3 has 13 residues. Trimming took 4 bases from V and 2 from J, leaving 11 bases between them. The germline gives CDR1 DFQATT, CDR2 SNEGSKA (reference sequence). CDR3 DNA sequence: TGCAGTGCTACGGGGGCGACACAAGAGACCCAGTACTTC. Protein: CSATGATQETQYF.

This chain uses TRBV7-2 with TRBJ1-5; TRBD1 aligns across 7 bases. In germline, CDR1 is SGHTA, CDR2 FQGNSA. There are 14 residues in the CDR3. With V trimmed by 5 bases and J by 1 base, 2 bases remained unmatched. Here the CDR3 DNA reads TGTGCCAGCAGCCGGGACAGAAGCAATCAGCCCCAGCATTTT. Encoded protein: CASSRDRSNQPQHF.

This clonotype was recorded at least ten times. The chain carries TRBV5-1 and TRBJ2-3, with TRBD2 matching over 9 bases. Germline trimming cut 4 bases from V and 5 bases from J; bases unmatched to any gene: 17. This CDR3 region has 18 residues. Germline V CDR1 and CDR2: SGHRS, YFSETQ. CDR3 protein: CASSAGPAGGFRRDTQYF. The CDR3 DNA sequence: TGCGCCAGCAGCGCGGGGCCAGCGGGGGGTTTTAGGCGAGATACGCAGTATTTT.

This clonotype was recorded at least ten times. The chain recombines TRBV5-6 with TRBJ2-3; D perhaps matches TRBD2 (7 bases). CDR3 size: 16 residues. V lost 3 bases, J lost 4 bases, and 18 bases lay in between. In germline, CDR1 is SGHDT, CDR2 YYEEEE. Here the CDR3 DNA reads TGTGCCAGCAGCTGGGGGGGCGGGATTCTCCCAGATACGCAGTATTTT. It encodes CASSWGGGILPDTQYF. The full variable domain, rest sourced from reference TRBV5-6 and TRBJ2-3, is DAGVTQSPTHLIKTRGQQVTLRCSPKSGHDTVSWYQQALGQGPQFIFQYYEEEERQRGNFPDRFSGHQFPNYSSELNVNALLLGDSALYLCASSWGGGILPDTQYFGPGTRLTVL.

This clonotype has more than one count but fewer than ten. The V call is TRBV7-3, the J call TRBJ2-5; perhaps TRBD1 as D (5 bases). V lost 4 bases, J lost 4 bases, and 10 bases lay in between. The CDR3 contains 13 residues. Germline V gene lookup returns CDR1 SGHTA and CDR2 FQGTGA. As DNA, the CDR3 is TGTGCCAGCAGCTGTAGGGGTAGAGAGACCCAGTACTTC. As protein: CASSCRGRETQYF.

In its sample, this clonotype was seen many times. V is TRBV9 and J is TRBJ2-3; a possible D gene is TRBD1 (6 bases). Per germline, CDR1 SGDLS and CDR2 YYNGEE. The CDR3 runs 15 residues. V lost 0 bases and J lost 0, with 8 bases in between. Written as DNA, the CDR3 is TGTGCCAGCAGCGTAGAGGGACATAGCACAGATACGCAGTATTTT. Its protein product is CASSVEGHSTDTQYF.

A few counts support this clonotype. The V call is TRBV29-1, the J call TRBJ1-5; perhaps TRBD1 as D (5 bases). V was trimmed by 4 bases and J by 4 bases, leaving 11 bases between them. The CDR3 is made up of 13 amino acids. Germline assignment: CDR1 SQVTM and CDR2 ANQGSEA. CDR3 nucleotide sequence: TGCAGCGTTGGCTTGGGGGGAAATCAGCCCCAGCATTTT. Amino acid sequence: CSVGLGGNQPQHF.

The chain links TRBV9 to TRBJ2-7; 7 bases are shared with TRBD2. The CDR3 totals 13 residues. V dropped 0 bases and J dropped 6; count of bases not matched to a gene: 3. Germline lookup yields CDR1 SGDLS and CDR2 YYNGEE. The CDR3 protein is CASSVDLAAEQYF. CDR3 nucleotides: TGTGCCAGCAGCGTAGATCTAGCGGCCGAGCAGTACTTC.

This clonotype was seen a few times. The CDR3 loop reads CSVEGQSETQYF. Here the CDR3 DNA reads TGCAGCGTTGAAGGGCAGTCGGAGACCCAGTACTTC. The chain is built from TRBV29-1 and TRBJ2-5; no firm D call. This CDR3 spans 12 amino acids. The germline CDR1 and CDR2 sequences are SQVTM and ANQGSEA. V was trimmed by 1 base and J by 5 bases, leaving 8 bases between them. The full variable domain, rest sourced from reference TRBV29-1 and TRBJ2-5, is SAVISQKPSRDICQRGTSLTIQCQVDSQVTMMFWYRQQPGQSLTLIATANQGSEATYESGFVIDKFPISRPNLTFSTLTVSNMSPEDSSIYLCSVEGQSETQYFGPGTRLLVL.

This chain uses TRBV28 with TRBJ2-4; the D gene is possibly TRBD1 (6 bases). V was clipped by 7 bases and J by 4 bases, with 17 bases between them. CDR3 length: 15 residues. Per the germline V gene, CDR1 is MDHEN and CDR2 is SYDVKM. CDR3 DNA: TGTGCCAGCAACGAATCGACAGGCGGGAAAAACATTCAGTACTTC. Translated: CASNESTGGKNIQYF.

This clonotype was seen ten or more times. The genes are TRBV29-1 and TRBJ2-7; D call uncertain. The ends were cut back, 6 bases at V and 4 bases at J, with 10 bases in the middle. The CDR3 sequence is 11 residues long. The V gene's germline CDR1 is SQVTM and CDR2 ANQGSEA. The CDR3 sequence is CSVAFEYEQYF. As DNA, the CDR3 is TGCAGCGTCGCCTTTGAGTACGAGCAGTACTTC.